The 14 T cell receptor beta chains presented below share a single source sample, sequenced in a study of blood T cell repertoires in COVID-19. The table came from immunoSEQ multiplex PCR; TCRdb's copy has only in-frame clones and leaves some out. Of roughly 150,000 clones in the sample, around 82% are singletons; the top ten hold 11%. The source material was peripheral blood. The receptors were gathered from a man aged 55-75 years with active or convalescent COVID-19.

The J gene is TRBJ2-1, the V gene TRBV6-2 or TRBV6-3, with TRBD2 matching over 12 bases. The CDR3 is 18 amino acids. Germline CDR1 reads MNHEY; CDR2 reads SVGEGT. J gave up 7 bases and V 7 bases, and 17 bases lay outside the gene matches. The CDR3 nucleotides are TGTGCCAGCACCCCGACTAGCGGGAGATCCGCCAGGGAAAATGAGCAGTTCTTC. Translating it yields CASTPTSGRSARENEQFF.

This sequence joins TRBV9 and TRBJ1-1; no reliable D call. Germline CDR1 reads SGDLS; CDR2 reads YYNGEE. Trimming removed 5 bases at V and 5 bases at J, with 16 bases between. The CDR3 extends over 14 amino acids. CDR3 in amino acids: CASRQGPGGTEAFF. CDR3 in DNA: TGTGCCAGCAGACAAGGGCCAGGAGGAACTGAAGCTTTCTTT.

The chain's CDR3 is CASSISRGDTGELFF. In DNA, the CDR3 is TGTGCCAGTAGTATAAGCAGGGGGGACACCGGGGAGCTGTTTTTT. This chain uses TRBV19 with TRBJ2-2; maybe TRBD1 (7 bases). Germline V gives CDR1 LNHDA, CDR2 SQIVND (reference sequence). This CDR3 contains 15 residues. V was cut by 2 bases and J by 3 bases, with 10 bases left in between.

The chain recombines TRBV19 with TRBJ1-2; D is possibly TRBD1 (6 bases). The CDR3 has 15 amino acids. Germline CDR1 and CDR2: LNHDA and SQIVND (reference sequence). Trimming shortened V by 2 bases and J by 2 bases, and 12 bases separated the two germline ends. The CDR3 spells CASSISRGHNYGYTF. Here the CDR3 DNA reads TGTGCCAGTAGTATATCTCGGGGACACAACTATGGCTACACCTTC. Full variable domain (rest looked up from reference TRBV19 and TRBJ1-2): DGGITQSPKYLFRKEGQNVTLSCEQNLNHDAMYWYRQDPGQGLRLIYYSQIVNDFQKGDIAEGYSVSREKKESFPLTVTSAQKNPTAFYLCASSISRGHNYGYTFGSGTRLTVV.

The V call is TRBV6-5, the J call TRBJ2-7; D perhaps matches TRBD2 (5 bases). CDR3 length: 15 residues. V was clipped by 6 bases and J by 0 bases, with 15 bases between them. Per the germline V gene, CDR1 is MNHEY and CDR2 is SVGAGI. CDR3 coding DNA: TGTGCCAGCAGGCCCGGACTGGGAAGCTCCTACGAGCAGTACTTC. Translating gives CASRPGLGSSYEQYF.

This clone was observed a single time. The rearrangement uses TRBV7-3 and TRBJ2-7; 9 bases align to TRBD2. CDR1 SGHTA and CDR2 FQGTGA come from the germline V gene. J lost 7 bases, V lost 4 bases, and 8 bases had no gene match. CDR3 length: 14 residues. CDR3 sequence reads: CASSSRGGADEQYF. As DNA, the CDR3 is TGTGCCAGCAGCTCTCGCGGGGGGGCAGATGAGCAGTACTTC. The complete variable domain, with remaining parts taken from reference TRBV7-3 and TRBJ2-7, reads GAGVSQTPSNKVTEKGKYVELRCDPISGHTALYWYRQSLGQGPEFLIYFQGTGAADDSGLPNDRFFAVRPEGSVSTLKIQRTERGDSAVYLCASSSRGGADEQYFGPGTRLTVT.

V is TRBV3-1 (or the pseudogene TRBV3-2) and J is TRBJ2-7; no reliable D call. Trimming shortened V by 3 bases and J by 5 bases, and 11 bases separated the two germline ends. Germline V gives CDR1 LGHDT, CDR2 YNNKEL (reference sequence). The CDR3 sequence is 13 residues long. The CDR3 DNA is TGTGCCAGCAGCCAGTTCGGAGTTGACGAGCAGTACTTC. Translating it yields CASSQFGVDEQYF.

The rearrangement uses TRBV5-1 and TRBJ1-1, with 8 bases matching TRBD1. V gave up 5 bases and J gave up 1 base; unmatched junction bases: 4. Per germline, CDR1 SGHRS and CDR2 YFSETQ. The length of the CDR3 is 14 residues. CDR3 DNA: TGCGCCAGCAGACCAGGGGGCACGAACACTGAAGCTTTCTTT. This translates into CASRPGGTNTEAFF.

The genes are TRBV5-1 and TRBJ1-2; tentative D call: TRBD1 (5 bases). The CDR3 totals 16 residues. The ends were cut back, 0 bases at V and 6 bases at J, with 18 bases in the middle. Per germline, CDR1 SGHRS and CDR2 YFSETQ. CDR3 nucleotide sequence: TGCGCCAGCAGCTTGGCAGCAGGGATCACCGAGGATGGCTACACCTTC. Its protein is CASSLAAGITEDGYTF.

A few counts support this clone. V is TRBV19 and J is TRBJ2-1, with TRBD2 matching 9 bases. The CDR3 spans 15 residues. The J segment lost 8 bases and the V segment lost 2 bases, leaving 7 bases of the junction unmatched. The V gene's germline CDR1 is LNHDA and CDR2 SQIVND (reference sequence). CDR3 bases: TGTGCCAGTAGTATACCTAGCGGGATGGGGGATGAGCAGTTCTTC. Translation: CASSIPSGMGDEQFF.

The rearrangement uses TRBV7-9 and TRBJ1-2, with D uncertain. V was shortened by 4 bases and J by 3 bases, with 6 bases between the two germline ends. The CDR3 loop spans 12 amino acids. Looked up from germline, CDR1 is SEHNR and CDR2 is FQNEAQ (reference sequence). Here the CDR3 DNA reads TGTGCCAGCAGCTCCCCAGACTATGGCTACACCTTC. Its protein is CASSSPDYGYTF.

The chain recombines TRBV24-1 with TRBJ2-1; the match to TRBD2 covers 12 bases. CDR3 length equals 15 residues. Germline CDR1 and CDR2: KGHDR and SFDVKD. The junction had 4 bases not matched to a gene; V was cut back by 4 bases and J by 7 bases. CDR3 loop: CATSDLGLAGNEQFF. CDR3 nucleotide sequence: TGTGCCACCAGTGACCTAGGACTAGCGGGAAATGAGCAGTTCTTC.

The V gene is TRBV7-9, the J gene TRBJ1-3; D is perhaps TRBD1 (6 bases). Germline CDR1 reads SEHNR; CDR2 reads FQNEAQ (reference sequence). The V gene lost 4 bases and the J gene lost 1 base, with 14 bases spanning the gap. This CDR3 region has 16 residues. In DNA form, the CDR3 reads TGTGCCAGCAGCTGGTCCGGAACAGGGTCTGGAAACACCATATATTTT. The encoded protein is CASSWSGTGSGNTIYF.

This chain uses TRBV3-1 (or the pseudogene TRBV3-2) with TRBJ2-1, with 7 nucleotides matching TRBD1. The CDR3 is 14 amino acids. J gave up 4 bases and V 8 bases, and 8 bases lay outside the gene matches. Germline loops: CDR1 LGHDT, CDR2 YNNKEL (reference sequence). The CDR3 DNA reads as TGTGCCAGCGAACAGGGGTCGCGGTACAATGAGCAGTTCTTC. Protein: CASEQGSRYNEQFF.